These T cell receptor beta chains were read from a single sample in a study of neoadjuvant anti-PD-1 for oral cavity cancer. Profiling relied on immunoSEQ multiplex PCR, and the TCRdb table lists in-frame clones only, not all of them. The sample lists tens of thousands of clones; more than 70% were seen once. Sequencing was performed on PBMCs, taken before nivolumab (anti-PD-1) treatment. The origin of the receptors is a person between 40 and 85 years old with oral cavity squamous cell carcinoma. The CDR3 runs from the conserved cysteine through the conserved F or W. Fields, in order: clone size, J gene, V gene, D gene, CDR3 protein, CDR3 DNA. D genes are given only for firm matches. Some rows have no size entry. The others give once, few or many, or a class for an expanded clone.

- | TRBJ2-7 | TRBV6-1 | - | CASTLGVSYEQYF | TGTGCCAGCACCCTAGGTGTCTCCTACGAGCAGTACTTC
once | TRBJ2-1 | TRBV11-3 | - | CASSLEDREQFF | TGTGCCAGCAGCTTAGAAGACAGGGAGCAGTTCTTC
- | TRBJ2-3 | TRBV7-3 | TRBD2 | CASSLRLAGGPDTQYF | TGTGCCAGCAGCCTCCGACTAGCGGGGGGGCCAGATACGCAGTATTTT
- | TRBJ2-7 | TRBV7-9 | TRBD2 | CASSSAAETSGGKYEYF | TGTGCCAGCAGCTCAGCTGCTGAGACTAGCGGGGGAAAGTATGAGTACTTC
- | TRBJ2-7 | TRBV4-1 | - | CASSQGTLAYEQYF | TGCGCCAGCAGCCAGGGGACACTTGCCTACGAGCAGTACTTC
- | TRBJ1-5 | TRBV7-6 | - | CASAWDSNQPQHF | TGTGCCAGCGCGTGGGATAGCAATCAGCCCCAGCATTTT
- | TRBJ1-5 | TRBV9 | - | CASSAGNWNQPQHF | TGTGCCAGCAGCGCGGGGAATTGGAATCAGCCCCAGCATTTT
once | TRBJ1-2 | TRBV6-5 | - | CASSYSPSPYWGYTF | TGTGCCAGCAGTTACTCACCTTCTCCCTATTGGGGCTACACCTTC
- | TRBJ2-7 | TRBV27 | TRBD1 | CASRTPGTGVYEQYF | TGTGCCAGCAGAACCCCCGGGACAGGAGTCTACGAGCAGTACTTC
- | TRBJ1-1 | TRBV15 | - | CATSRMPRINTEAFF | TGTGCCACCAGCAGAATGCCCCGTATAAACACTGAAGCTTTCTTT
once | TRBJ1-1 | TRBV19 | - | CASIDRGGAGTEAFF | TGTGCCAGTATCGACAGAGGTGGGGCGGGCACTGAAGCTTTCTTT
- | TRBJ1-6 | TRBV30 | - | CAWTEGYFGSPLHF | TGTGCCTGGACCGAAGGGTATTTCGGCTCACCCCTCCACTTT
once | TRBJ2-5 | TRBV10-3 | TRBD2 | CVISVGGGAETQYF | TGTGTCATCAGTGTGGGCGGGGGGGCAGAGACCCAGTACTTC
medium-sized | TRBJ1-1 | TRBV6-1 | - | CASSDRGRAEAFF | TGTGCCAGCAGTGACAGGGGCCGAGCTGAAGCTTTCTTT
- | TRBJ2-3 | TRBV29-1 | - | CSVEDMGASSTDTQYF | TGCAGCGTTGAAGATATGGGGGCCTCTAGCACAGATACGCAGTATTTT
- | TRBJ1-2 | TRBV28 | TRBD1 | CASSLDRGNYGYTF | TGTGCCAGCAGTTTAGACAGGGGTAACTATGGCTACACCTTC
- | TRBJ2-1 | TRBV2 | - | CASSRQESEEQFF | TGTGCCAGCAGCAGACAGGAGTCTGAGGAGCAGTTCTTC
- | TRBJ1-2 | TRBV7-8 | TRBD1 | CASSFRDSRGYTF | TGTGCCAGCAGCTTCCGGGACAGCCGAGGCTACACCTTC
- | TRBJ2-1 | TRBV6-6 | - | CASNSGGGISYNEQFF | TGTGCCAGCAACTCCGGAGGAGGGATCTCCTACAATGAGCAGTTCTTC
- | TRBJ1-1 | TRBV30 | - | CACFRQGPRNTEAFF | TGTGCCTGCTTCCGGCAGGGGCCGCGGAACACTGAAGCTTTCTTT
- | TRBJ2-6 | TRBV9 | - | CASSSDRSSGANVLTF | TGTGCCAGCAGTTCGGACAGATCCTCTGGGGCCAACGTCCTGACTTTC
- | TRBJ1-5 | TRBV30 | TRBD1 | CAWSLAGTANQPQHF | TGTGCCTGGAGTCTCGCAGGGACAGCAAATCAGCCCCAGCATTTT
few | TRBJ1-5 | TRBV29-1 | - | CSVRENSNQPQHF | TGCAGCGTTAGGGAGAATAGCAATCAGCCCCAGCATTTT